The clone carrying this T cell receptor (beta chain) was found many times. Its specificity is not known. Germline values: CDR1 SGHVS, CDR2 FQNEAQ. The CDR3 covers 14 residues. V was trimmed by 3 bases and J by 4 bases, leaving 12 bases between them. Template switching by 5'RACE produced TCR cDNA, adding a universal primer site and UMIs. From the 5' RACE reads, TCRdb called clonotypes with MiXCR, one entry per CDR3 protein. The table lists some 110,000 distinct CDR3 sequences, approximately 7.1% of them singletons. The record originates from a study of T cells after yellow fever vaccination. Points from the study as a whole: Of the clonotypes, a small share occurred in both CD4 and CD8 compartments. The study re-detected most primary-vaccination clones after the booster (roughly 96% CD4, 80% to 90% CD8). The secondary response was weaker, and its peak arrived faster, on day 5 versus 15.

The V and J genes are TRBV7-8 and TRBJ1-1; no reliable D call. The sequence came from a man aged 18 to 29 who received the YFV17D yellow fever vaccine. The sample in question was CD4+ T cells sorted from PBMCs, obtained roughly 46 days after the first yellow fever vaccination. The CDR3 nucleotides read TGTGCCAGCAGCTTCTATGAGGGTGGCACTGAAGCTTTCTTT. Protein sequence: CASSFYEGGTEAFF.